This TCR beta chain is from a study of T cells after posttransplantation cyclophosphamide. A marrow graft followed busulfan-fludarabine conditioning, with cyclophosphamide on days +3 and +4. The CDR3 is 14 residues long. V was trimmed by 6 bases and J by 1 base, leaving 10 bases between them. From germline, CDR1 is SGHTS and CDR2 YDEGEE. This clone has ten or more counts. Its cognate antigen is unknown. Repertoires were generated with immunoSEQ multiplex PCR, while TCRdb's copy carries only in-frame clones and drops some. The profile covers 2,700 or so clones, none occurring a single time. Study findings and constraints: Recipient CMV seropositivity and CMV reactivation strongly tracked TRB clonality. TRB overlap between skin or GI tissue T cells and blood was limited.

This TCR came from a male patient aged 55-69 years who received an allogeneic stem cell transplant from a related donor and was CMV-positive. The graft donor may have given rise to some T cells. The chain uses TRBV5-8 and TRBJ2-2; D is possibly TRBD2 (6 bases). Sequenced here: PBMCs, sampled after allogeneic stem cell transplant with posttransplant cyclophosphamide. The CDR3 protein is CASTLALNTGELFF. CDR3 coding DNA: TGTGCCAGCACTCTAGCGCTGAACACCGGGGAGCTGTTTTTT.